These T cell receptor beta chains were read from a single sample in a study of T-cell memory formation after mild COVID-19. TCRdb reprocessed the 5' RACE reads via MiXCR and lists one record per CDR3 protein. The table lists 350,000 to 550,000 distinct CDR3 sequences, approximately 18% of them singletons. Material for sequencing was PBMCs or a T cell subset sorted from them (not recorded which). These receptors all come from a man aged 18 to 30 who had mild COVID-19 (a few samples of this study predate the infection). Cell type and time point are not known. The CDR3 runs from the conserved cysteine through the conserved F or W. The D gene is left open where the match is weak. Rows may omit the clone size; those that give it use once, few, many or a size class.

CDR3 length	D gene	clone size	V gene	J gene	CDR3 DNA	CDR3 protein
13	-	-	TRBV5-1	TRBJ1-3	TGCGCCAGTCGAACTGGAGTAGGAGACACCATATATTTT	CASRTGVGDTIYF
13	-	many	TRBV20-1	TRBJ1-1	TGCAGTGCTAGAAAAGGGGAGAACACTGAAGCTTTCTTT	CSARKGENTEAFF
16	TRBD1	many	TRBV10-3	TRBJ2-7	TGTGCCATCAGTGAGTACAGGACAGGGCGTTCCTACGAGCAGTACTTC	CAISEYRTGRSYEQYF
15	TRBD2	few	TRBV6-5	TRBJ2-1	TGTGCCAGCAGTTACGATAGCGGGGGTGTGAATGAGCAGTTCTTC	CASSYDSGGVNEQFF
14	TRBD2	-	TRBV12-3/TRBV12-4	TRBJ2-5	TGTGCCAGCAGGGACCCTGGGGGGGGGGAGACCCAGTACTTC	CASRDPGGGETQYF
13	-	many	TRBV20-1	TRBJ1-6	TGCAGTGCTAGCCCCGGAGCAGGGAGCCCCCTCCACTTT	CSASPGAGSPLHF
16	-	-	TRBV6-6	TRBJ2-1	TGTGCCAGCAGTTACTCCGCGCCACACTCCTACAATGAGCAGTTCTTC	CASSYSAPHSYNEQFF
15	TRBD2	many	TRBV7-3	TRBJ2-2	TGTGCCAGCAGGAGGCGCGGGGGGGCCGACGGGGAGCTGTTTTTT	CASRRRGGADGELFF
13	-	few	TRBV18	TRBJ1-1	TGTGCCAGCTCAACCTACACGAACACTGAAGCTTTCTTT	CASSTYTNTEAFF
13	-	-	TRBV11-1	TRBJ1-1	TGTGCCAGCAGCTTAGGGGGGTTCCCTGAAGCTTTCTTT	CASSLGGFPEAFF
12	TRBD1	-	TRBV12-3/TRBV12-4	TRBJ2-1	TGTGCCAGCAGTCGGGACAGGGCAGTGCAGTTCTTC	CASSRDRAVQFF
14	TRBD1	-	TRBV7-2	TRBJ1-4	TGTGCCAGCAGCGAACAGGGGTTCGGTGAAAAACTGTTTTTT	CASSEQGFGEKLFF
14	-	few	TRBV5-4	TRBJ2-2	TGTGCCAGCAGCTTGGGGGCGGAAGCCGGGGAGCTGTTTTTT	CASSLGAEAGELFF
15	-	-	TRBV18	TRBJ1-1	TGTGCCAGCTCACCACTGACATGGTCTTACGCTGAAGCTTTCTTT	CASSPLTWSYAEAFF